This TCR beta chain was profiled in a study of T cells in Graves' hyperthyroidism and ophthalmopathy. Study information: Peripheral blood was drawn at first diagnosis, prior to all treatment.

Amplified TCR beta CDR3 regions came from RNA transcripts. First-round RT-PCR of the TCR CDR3 relied on the HTBI primer set. From the multiplex PCR reads, TCRdb called clonotypes with MiXCR, one entry per CDR3 protein. This sample has around 300,000 distinct CDR3 sequences, with approximately 14% found just once. Subjects with ophthalmopathy showed a Clinical Activity Score no lower than 3, a NOSPECS grade no lower than 4, and a duration shorter than 3 months. Germline V gene sequence: CDR1 MGHDK, CDR2 SYGVNS. V was shortened by 2 bases and J by 4 bases, with 11 bases between the two germline ends. This CDR3 is built from 14 residues. Study observations and caveats: Ophthalmopathy was predicted by the model a median of approximately 6 months ahead of onset. Most clonotypes that expanded in the thyroid above 0.001 also showed up in blood.

The table lists this clonotype with a few counts. The target antigen is unknown. The receptor was isolated from a woman aged 40 to 50 with Graves' ophthalmopathy. The chain employs TRBV25-1 and TRBJ2-5; tentatively, D is TRBD1 (5 bases). The sequenced sample consisted of blood. CDR3 in DNA: TGTGCCAGCAGTGAAGGTGGGGCCCCAGAGACCCAGTACTTC. This codes for CASSEGGAPETQYF.